This TCR beta chain was recovered during a study of blood T cell repertoires in COVID-19. Study in general: From the United States, Italy and Spain came samples of acute and convalescent COVID-19. Sources were T cells, B-cell-depleted T cells, or PBMCs; the material itself was cDNA or gDNA.

The CDR3 has 14 amino acids. The germline V and J ends were trimmed by 3 bases and 0 bases, with 8 bases remaining between them. Germline CDR1 is DFQATT and CDR2 is SNEGSKA (reference sequence). Profiled with immunoSEQ multiplex PCR; TCRdb holds only in-frame clones, not every one. The repertoire includes hundreds of thousands of clones, about 85% of them detected once, and around 20% sits in the top ten. This sequence was found in a man in his forties who had recovered from COVID-19. Material: PBMCs or T cells enriched from blood (not recorded which). V and J are TRBV20-1 and TRBJ1-4; D not resolved. CDR3 sequence (DNA): TGCAGTGCTAGTGAGGCGGCAACTAATGAAAAACTGTTTTTT. This gives the protein CSASEAATNEKLFF.